This T cell receptor (beta chain) derives from a study of T cell responses to AZD1222 COVID-19 vaccine. Details on this clone: The antigen is unknown.

Study results and caveats: Spike-specific TCR breadth rose after two AZD1222 doses, and depth rose as well. Repertoire collection took place solely once the T cell response had peaked. Donors were largely white British and mainly female; clonal diversity was possibly underestimated.

The CDR3 length is 14 residues. Germline V lookup: CDR1 GTSNPN, CDR2 SVGIG (reference sequence). V lost 2 bases, J lost 6 bases, and 14 bases lay in between. Sequencing was performed with immunoSEQ multiplex PCR; in TCRdb, only in-frame clones are kept and a portion is missing. The table records approximately 140,000 clones, roughly nine tenths of them present only once. The chain employs TRBV30 and TRBJ2-1; the D gene is possibly TRBD1 (5 bases). The source of this sequence is an adult who received the MenACWY meningococcal vaccine as a control. Specimen: peripheral blood, collected 28 days after the second dose of the MenACWY control vaccine. For the CDR3, the DNA is TGTGCCTGGAGTACCGACAGTTGGGCCAATGAGCAGTTCTTC. It encodes CAWSTDSWANEQFF.